The 8 T cell receptor beta chains below were found in one sample sequenced in a study of shared clonotypes between healthy human individuals. Measured with immunoSEQ multiplex PCR; TCRdb has only the in-frame clones, and not every one. The sample lists 2 million to 2.5 million clones; over 85% were seen once. The source material was naive CD4+ T cells from PBMCs. Subset here: CD45RA+ positively selected. The receptors were gathered from a man aged 18-30 years in good health. Some clones in this sample may be carry-over from other donors' samples.

The chain couples TRBV9 to TRBJ1-2; D is unresolved. CDR3 length equals 14 residues. Looked up from germline, CDR1 is SGDLS and CDR2 is YYNGEE. V was trimmed by 0 bases and J by 6 bases, leaving 12 bases between them. The CDR3 nucleotides read TGTGCCAGCAGCGTAGGACGGTTATGGGATGGCTACACCTTC. Protein product: CASSVGRLWDGYTF.

A word on this clone: At the DNA level, this CDR3 is encoded by other sequences in the same sample as well. The chain is built from TRBV5-1 and TRBJ2-3, with D hard to call. This CDR3 contains 14 residues. Trimming stripped 0 bases from V and 0 bases from J, with 5 bases between. Germline V lookup: CDR1 SGHRS, CDR2 YFSETQ. CDR3 residues: CASSLAVSTDTQYF. The CDR3 nucleotides read TGCGCCAGCAGCTTGGCGGTGAGCACAGATACGCAGTATTTT.

The V call is TRBV5-1, the J call TRBJ1-5, with a possible D match to TRBD1 (6 bases). The CDR3 is 14 residues long. Germline assignment: CDR1 SGHRS and CDR2 YFSETQ. V dropped 4 bases and J dropped 5 bases, with 13 bases sitting between them. As DNA, the CDR3 is TGCGCCAGCAGCCCCGGTCCAGGGGATCAGCCCCAGCATTTT. Translation gives CASSPGPGDQPQHF.

This clone was recorded only once. V and J are TRBV7-3 and TRBJ1-1; tentatively, D is TRBD1 (5 bases). The germline V and J ends were trimmed by 5 bases and 6 bases, with 16 bases remaining between them. The CDR3 has 14 residues. Germline CDR1 reads SGHTA; CDR2 reads FQGTGA. The CDR3: CASSLRGDGAEAFF. The CDR3 bases are TGTGCCAGCAGCCTCCGGGGGGACGGTGCTGAAGCTTTCTTT.

J is TRBJ1-3 and V is TRBV21-1. TRBV21-1 is a pseudogene. The CDR3 runs 16 residues. CDR3 amino acids: CASRPLFANSGNTIYF. CDR3 nucleotides: TGTGCCAGCAGACCCCTATTTGCTAACTCTGGAAACACCATATATTTT.

CDR3 DNA sequence: TGTGCCAGCAGCAACGACAGGGGGGTCAACGAGCAGTACTTC. Amino acid sequence: CASSNDRGVNEQYF. This chain connects TRBV11-2 to TRBJ2-7, with TRBD1 matching 9 bases. J was trimmed by 5 bases and V by 5 bases; bases with no gene match: 7. CDR3 length equals 14 residues. From germline, CDR1 is SGHAT and CDR2 FQNNGV.

Comment on this clone: The sample contains more than one DNA sequence encoding this CDR3. The chain couples TRBV28 to TRBJ2-7, with 8 bases that match TRBD2. CDR1 and CDR2 from the germline V gene are MDHEN and SYDVKM. Unmatched junction bases numbered 2, after V lost 6 bases and J lost 1 base. This CDR3 contains 13 residues. Here the CDR3 reads CASRTSGSYEQYF. As DNA, the CDR3 is TGTGCCAGCAGAACTAGCGGATCCTACGAGCAGTACTTC.

The chain has TRBV30 and TRBJ2-5; 14 positions match TRBD2. From germline, CDR1 is GTSNPN and CDR2 SVGIG (reference sequence). The length of the CDR3 is 16 residues. The ends lost 4 bases at V and 5 bases at J; junction bases unmatched: 9. The CDR3 DNA reads TGTGCCTGGACCAGCCCGGGACTAGCGGGAGTGGAGACCCAGTACTTC. It encodes CAWTSPGLAGVETQYF.